The rows below give T cell receptor beta chains drawn from one sample of a study of cytomegalovirus exposure and HLA in healthy donors. The assay was immunoSEQ multiplex PCR, and TCRdb's table has in-frame clones only and misses some. The table includes some 150,000 clones, less than 85% detected once. The sequencing sample was made of PBMCs. Receptors originate from a man aged 60 to 69 in good health and CMV-seronegative. Both conserved end residues are trimmed from each CDR3. Clone size is given for some rows only: seen once, a few or many times, or a class if the clone is expanded.

>TRBJ2-5|TRBV7-2|.
ASSPQGVARETQY
>TRBJ1-1|TRBV18|.
ASSPPLRNVVTEAF
>TRBJ2-5|TRBV7-2|.
ASSSGGTAYQETQY
>TRBJ2-5|TRBV7-9|.
SSGGRQETQY
>TRBJ2-2|TRBV29-1|.
SVGDRMNTGELF
>TRBJ1-5|TRBV29-1|.
SVVSGADQPQH
>TRBJ2-2|TRBV30|once
AWNRGRGTGELF
>TRBJ2-1|TRBV6-5|.
ASSPDRGQGEQF
>TRBJ2-2|TRBV21-1|.
ASSKVNPGQSNTGELF
>TRBJ1-2|TRBV11-2|few
ASSLTGGDGYT
>TRBJ2-1|TRBV4-3|.
ASSRDRGQYNEQF